A single sample is the source of the 11 T cell receptor beta chains below, sequenced in a study of cytomegalovirus exposure and HLA in healthy donors. It was with 60 Vbeta and 13 Jbeta primers that the PCR ran. The assay was immunoSEQ multiplex PCR, and TCRdb's table has in-frame clones only and misses some. In total, the table holds more than 55,000 clones. Sequenced material: PBMCs. These receptors came from a middle-aged woman in good health and CMV-seropositive.

The gene calls are TRBV19 and TRBJ2-5; TRBD1 is a possible D gene (6 bases). V gave up 3 bases and J gave up 4 bases, with 21 bases separating them. This CDR3 is 17 amino acids long. Germline V gene data show CDR1 as LNHDA and CDR2 as SQIVND (reference sequence). CDR3 nucleotide sequence: TGTGCCAGTAGTATTCGGAGATTACAGGGTAGGGGAGAGACCCAGTACTTC. Amino acids: CASSIRRLQGRGETQYF.

This chain joins TRBV21-1 and TRBJ2-1; TRBD2 is the table's D call, not checked against the DNA. TRBV21-1 is given as a pseudogene. This CDR3 comprises 19 residues. CDR3 region: CASSKLEIAGGPEYNEQFF. CDR3 bases: TGTGCCAGCAGCAAACTGGAAATAGCGGGAGGGCCTGAGTACAATGAGCAGTTCTTC.

V usage is TRBV28 and J usage is TRBJ2-6; D remains ambiguous. V lost 3 bases and J lost 0, with 9 bases in between. The germline CDR1 and CDR2 sequences are MDHEN and SYDVKM. This CDR3 is built from 16 residues. DNA of the CDR3: TGTGCCAGCAGTTTGAGTAGTGGCTCTGGGGCCAACGTCCTGACTTTC. Translated: CASSLSSGSGANVLTF.

The rearrangement uses TRBV27 and TRBJ2-5; D ambiguous. V lost 4 bases and J lost 5, with 8 bases in between. This CDR3 has 12 residues. CDR1 and CDR2 from the germline V gene are MNHEY and SMNVEV (reference sequence). The DNA of the CDR3 is TGTGCCAGCAGTTCCCTTGGCGAGACCCAGTACTTC. Protein product: CASSSLGETQYF.

The gene calls are TRBV5-1 and TRBJ2-6; 8 positions match TRBD1. Germline-derived CDR1 and CDR2 are SGHRS and YFSETQ. The CDR3 is 17 amino acids. V was clipped by 3 bases and J by 1 base; unmatched bases: 6. The CDR3 loop is CASSSTGEASGANVLTF. The CDR3 DNA sequence: TGCGCCAGCAGCTCGACAGGGGAAGCATCTGGGGCCAACGTCCTGACTTTC.

The rearrangement joins TRBV4-3 to TRBJ1-2; D is unclear. Germline V gene data show CDR1 as LGHNA and CDR2 as YSLEER. The CDR3 length is 14 residues. V lost 0 bases and J lost 5, with 10 bases in between. CDR3 sequence reads: CASSQDRTGYGYTF. In DNA, the CDR3 is TGCGCCAGCAGCCAAGACAGGACTGGGTATGGCTACACCTTC.

This chain connects TRBV6-1 to TRBJ2-5; possible D gene TRBD1, 5 bases. Trimming shortened V by 0 bases and J by 12 bases, and 14 bases separated the two germline ends. The V gene's germline CDR1 is MNHNS and CDR2 SASEGT. The CDR3 contains 13 residues. Here the CDR3 reads CASSEAVLQVEYF. The CDR3 DNA is TGTGCCAGCAGTGAAGCGGTTCTACAGGTGGAGTACTTC.

The V call is TRBV29-1, the J call TRBJ1-2; D may be TRBD1 (5 bases). This CDR3 comprises 13 residues. Germline-derived CDR1 and CDR2 are SQVTM and ANQGSEA. V was shortened by 4 bases and J by 4 bases, with 13 bases between the two germline ends. The chain's CDR3 is CSVGGRARYGYTF. The CDR3 DNA reads TGCAGCGTTGGGGGCAGGGCGCGCTATGGCTACACCTTC.

This chain joins TRBV25-1 and TRBJ2-5, with 12 bases identical to TRBD1. Near its end, the DNA agrees better with TRBJ2-7, so the J call may be wrong. The CDR3 is 16 residues long. Per the germline V gene, CDR1 is MGHDK and CDR2 is SYGVNS. The CDR3 reads CASNMRDRGQSYEQYF. The CDR3 DNA reads as TGTGCCAGCAATATGCGGGACAGGGGGCAGAGCTACGAGCAGTACTTC.

The chain has TRBV20-1 and TRBJ2-7; perhaps TRBD1 as D (6 bases). The CDR3 runs to 11 residues. Trimming removed 5 bases at V and 3 bases at J, with 8 bases between. Germline V gene data show CDR1 as DFQATT and CDR2 as SNEGSKA (reference sequence). The CDR3 is CSAGTSYEQYF. CDR3 in DNA: TGCAGTGCTGGGACAAGCTACGAGCAGTACTTC.

V is TRBV14 and J is TRBJ2-7; a weak D match, TRBD2 (6 bases). Deletions cut 3 bases from V and 2 bases from J, with 17 bases between. The CDR3 totals 16 residues. Germline V gives CDR1 SGHDN, CDR2 FVKESK. The CDR3 loop reads CASSHLSGSGPYEQYF. In nucleotides, the CDR3 is TGTGCCAGCAGCCACTTGAGTGGTAGCGGACCCTACGAGCAGTACTTC.